Below are 17 T cell receptor beta chains sequenced from a single sample in a study of early T cells in non-severe SARS-CoV-2 infection. MiXCR, run by TCRdb on the 5' RACE reads, gives a single entry per CDR3 protein. The sample yields fewer than 80,000 distinct CDR3 sequences, about 11% seen once. The sample consisted of whole blood, taken at baseline. All receptors come from an adult who was a healthcare worker with PCR-confirmed SARS-CoV-2 infection or an uninfected control (not recorded which). The donor label of this sample is uncertain.

V usage is TRBV7-9 and J usage is TRBJ1-1; D is undetermined. CDR3 length: 15 amino acids. Per germline, CDR1 SEHNR and CDR2 FQNEAQ (reference sequence). V was shortened by 1 base and J by 0 bases, with 9 bases between the two germline ends. CDR3 sequence reads: CASSLVARMNTEAFF. The CDR3, as DNA: TGTGCCAGCAGCTTAGTGGCTCGGATGAACACTGAAGCTTTCTTT.

This clonotype came up many times. The rearrangement uses TRBV15 and TRBJ2-2; D is possibly TRBD2 (6 bases). The germline V and J ends were trimmed by 8 bases and 2 bases, with 18 bases remaining between them. The CDR3 consists of 16 residues. Germline V gene data show CDR1 as LNHNV and CDR2 as YYDKDF (reference sequence). In DNA form, the CDR3 reads TGTGCCACCGGGGGGTCCCGGGACCCTAACACCGGGGAGCTGTTTTTT. Translated: CATGGSRDPNTGELFF.

This chain links TRBV12-3 or TRBV12-4 with TRBJ2-3; TRBD2 matches 14 bases. The CDR3 contains 16 residues. V lost 5 bases, J lost 6 bases, and 7 bases stayed unmatched. In DNA form, the CDR3 reads TGTGCCAGCAGTACTGGACTAGCGGGGGGCAGGGATACGCAGTATTTT. Translation: CASSTGLAGGRDTQYF.

In its sample, this clonotype was seen many times. The V call is TRBV20-1, the J call TRBJ2-2, with TRBD1 matching 9 bases. The germline V gene has CDR1 DFQATT and CDR2 SNEGSKA (reference sequence). The CDR3 is made up of 15 amino acids. V shed 2 bases, J shed 5 bases, and the junction held 6 bases outside the gene matches. CDR3 loop: CSARKGTGWTGELFF. CDR3 nucleotide sequence: TGCAGTGCTAGAAAGGGGACAGGGTGGACCGGGGAGCTGTTTTTT.

This clonotype was detected only a few times. The CDR3 here is CASSEGGQGTDTQYF. For the CDR3, the DNA is TGTGCCAGCAGTGAAGGCGGACAGGGGACAGATACGCAGTATTTT. This chain links TRBV2 with TRBJ2-3, with 9 bases lining up with TRBD1. This CDR3 comprises 15 residues. V gave up 1 base and J gave up 3 bases; unmatched junction bases: 2. Germline-derived CDR1 and CDR2 are SNHLY and FYNNEI.

The CDR3 spells CASSQEIVRTSNREKLFF. Written as DNA, the CDR3 is TGTGCCAGCAGCCAAGAAATTGTCCGAACGAGTAACCGTGAAAAACTGTTTTTT. The rearrangement uses TRBV4-2 and TRBJ1-4, with D unresolved. Germline V gene sequence: CDR1 LGHNA, CDR2 YNFKEQ. V was trimmed by 0 bases and J by 7 bases, leaving 21 bases between them. The CDR3 covers 18 residues.

This rearrangement joins TRBV2 to TRBJ1-2, with D hard to call. With 9 bases removed from V and 1 base from J, the gap between germline ends came to 12 bases. This CDR3 is 13 amino acids long. Germline loops: CDR1 SNHLY, CDR2 FYNNEI. This CDR3 is CASMTTVNYGYTF. The CDR3 DNA sequence: TGTGCCAGTATGACAACAGTTAACTATGGCTACACCTTC.

The rearrangement uses TRBV7-2 and TRBJ1-2, with TRBD1 identical over 8 bases. J was trimmed by 6 bases and V by 5 bases; bases with no gene match: 11. Germline CDR1 is SGHTA and CDR2 is FQGNSA. The CDR3 consists of 15 residues. CDR3 region: CASSKDRALKDGYTF. CDR3 in DNA: TGTGCCAGCAGCAAGGACAGGGCCCTTAAGGATGGCTACACCTTC.

The chain couples TRBV5-4 to TRBJ1-2; perhaps TRBD1 as D (5 bases). The germline V gene has CDR1 SGHNT and CDR2 YYREEE (reference sequence). This CDR3 region has 14 residues. Between the trimmed V and J ends, which lost 4 bases and 4 bases, there was a span of 14 bases. The chain's CDR3 is CASSRTLRGYGYTF. For the CDR3, the DNA is TGTGCCAGCAGCAGGACGCTAAGGGGCTATGGCTACACCTTC.

There are many counts of this clonotype. The rearrangement uses TRBV19 and TRBJ1-2, with a weak D call TRBD1 (6 bases). With 5 bases removed from V and 4 bases from J, the gap between germline ends came to 14 bases. Looked up from germline, CDR1 is LNHDA and CDR2 is SQIVND (reference sequence). The CDR3 runs to 14 residues. Here the CDR3 DNA reads TGTGCCAGTAGTGAAGAAACAGGGATCTATGGCTACACCTTC. Encoded protein: CASSEETGIYGYTF.

This clonotype was seen many times. The chain carries TRBV13 and TRBJ2-2; D may correspond to TRBD1 or TRBD2 (7 bases each). The germline V gene has CDR1 PRHDT and CDR2 FYEKMQ (reference sequence). This CDR3 has 17 residues. V lost 5 bases to trimming and J lost 0 bases, with 16 bases between them. For the CDR3, the DNA is TGTGCCAGCAGCCCCAGGGGAGGGGGCGCGAACACCGGGGAGCTGTTTTTT. Its protein is CASSPRGGGANTGELFF.

V and J are TRBV10-1 and TRBJ1-1; 8 bases align to TRBD1. The trim removed 0 bases at V and 1 base at J, leaving 4 bases unmatched. Germline V CDR1 and CDR2: WNHNN, SYGVQD (reference sequence). CDR3 length: 16 amino acids. CDR3 nucleotides: TGCGCCAGCAGTGAGTCCTGGACAGGGCCGAACACTGAAGCTTTCTTT. Translating it yields CASSESWTGPNTEAFF.

The gene calls are TRBV6-5 and TRBJ1-3; D not resolved. V was shortened by 5 bases and J by 4 bases, with 9 bases between the two germline ends. Germline CDR1 is MNHEY and CDR2 is SVGAGI. The CDR3 is made up of 13 amino acids. The DNA of the CDR3 is TGTGCCAGCAGTCCCACGTTCGGAAACACCATATATTTT. Its protein product is CASSPTFGNTIYF.

A few counts support this clonotype. V is TRBV2 and J is TRBJ1-2; possible D gene TRBD1, 5 bases. CDR3 length: 13 residues. V lost 4 bases, J lost 4 bases, and 10 bases lay in between. Germline V gives CDR1 SNHLY, CDR2 FYNNEI. In DNA form, the CDR3 reads TGTGCCAGCAGTGGCGACAGCGCCTATGGCTACACCTTC. This encodes CASSGDSAYGYTF.

The chain recombines TRBV4-1 with TRBJ1-1, with TRBD1 matching 7 bases. CDR3 size: 16 residues. Germline values: CDR1 MGHRA, CDR2 YSYEKL. With 3 bases clipped from V and 0 bases from J, the junction kept 7 bases outside the gene matches. CDR3 in DNA: TGCGCCAGCAGCCAGTCGACAGGGCTCATGAACACTGAAGCTTTCTTT. This encodes CASSQSTGLMNTEAFF.

Turning to this clonotype: Germline is not matched at one junction end, which may reflect a read error. V usage is TRBV6-6 and J usage is TRBJ2-5, with TRBD2 matching over 12 bases. Germline CDR1 MNHNY, CDR2 SVGAGI (reference sequence). The length of the CDR3 is 12 residues. CDR3: CASSKTLAGGLF. The DNA of the CDR3 is TGTGCCAGCAGTAAGACACTAGCGGGGGGCCTTTTC.

V usage is TRBV20-1 and J usage is TRBJ2-4; 7 bases line up with TRBD2. This CDR3 spans 13 amino acids. The J segment lost 3 bases and the V segment lost 5 bases, leaving 4 bases of the junction unmatched. Germline V lookup: CDR1 DFQATT, CDR2 SNEGSKA (reference sequence). CDR3 region: CSAPTGGKNIQYF. Written as DNA, the CDR3 is TGCAGTGCTCCCACGGGGGGCAAAAACATTCAGTACTTC.